A selection of T cell receptor beta chains follows, all from one sample in a study of cytomegalovirus exposure and HLA in healthy donors. Clones were sequenced by immunoSEQ multiplex PCR, and TCRdb holds only the in-frame ones, with some missing. The sample includes around 110,000 clones, approximately 84% of them seen just once. Sequencing was done on a sample of PBMCs. The source of these receptors is a man aged 25 to 45 in good health and CMV-seronegative. Both conserved end residues are part of each CDR3. The D gene is left open where the match is weak. The size entry is marked missing in some rows and otherwise reads once, few, many or a size class.

TGTGCCACGTATTTGACAGGGGGATACGAGCAGTACTTC,CATYLTGGYEQYF,TRBJ2-7,TRBD1,NA,TRBV6-1
TGTGCCAGTTCACAGGGCTCTGGGGCCAACGTCCTGACTTTC,CASSQGSGANVLTF,TRBJ2-6,NA,NA,TRBV19
TGTGCCAGCTCCCCGACAGGGGAAGCGCGAGCTTTCTTT,CASSPTGEARAFF,TRBJ1-1,TRBD1,NA,TRBV18
TGTGCCAGCAGGTCCAGGGGATTTGGCTACACCTTC,CASRSRGFGYTF,TRBJ1-2,NA,NA,TRBV28
TGTGCCAGCAGCTTAGTCCCCCTAGCGGGGAACGAGCAGTACTTC,CASSLVPLAGNEQYF,TRBJ2-7,TRBD2,NA,TRBV11-2
TGCAGCGTTCGTACGACAAGCTACGAGCAGTACTTC,CSVRTTSYEQYF,TRBJ2-7,NA,NA,TRBV29-1
TGTGCCAGCAGTGAGATTAGCGGGGGGTACCAAGAGACCCAGTACTTC,CASSEISGGYQETQYF,TRBJ2-5,TRBD2,NA,TRBV6-1
TGCAGCGTACCCGGACGGGGGGGGTACAATGAGCAGTTCTTC,CSVPGRGGYNEQFF,TRBJ2-1,TRBD2,NA,TRBV29-1
TGTGCCACCTCGATGAGGCTAGCGGGAGAGACCCAGTACTTC,CATSMRLAGETQYF,TRBJ2-5,TRBD2,NA,TRBV28
TGTGCCAGCTCACCACAAAGACAGGGGGATGGCTACACCTTC,CASSPQRQGDGYTF,TRBJ1-2,TRBD1,NA,TRBV18
TGCGCCAGCAGCTTGGGGACAGGGAGGGATACGCAGTATTTT,CASSLGTGRDTQYF,TRBJ2-3,TRBD1,NA,TRBV5-1
TGTGCCAGCAGAAAAACAGGGATTAGCACTGAAGCTTTCTTT,CASRKTGISTEAFF,TRBJ1-1,NA,NA,TRBV7-3
TGTGCCAGCAGTTACTCGAACAGGGGGACAGATACGCAGTATTTT,CASSYSNRGTDTQYF,TRBJ2-3,TRBD1,NA,TRBV6-5
TGTGCCAGCAGCCGTGAACGACTAGCTTGGGAGGGGAATGAGCAGTTCTTC,CASSRERLAWEGNEQFF,TRBJ2-1,TRBD2,NA,TRBV11-2
TGTGCCAGCAGTGGCTGGACAGGGAACGAGCAGTACTTC,CASSGWTGNEQYF,TRBJ2-7,TRBD1,few,TRBV6-1
TGCGCCAGCAGCTTCGACGACAGGGCTGGAAACACCATATATTTT,CASSFDDRAGNTIYF,TRBJ1-3,TRBD1,NA,TRBV5-1
TGTGCCAGCAGTGCCCGGGGGGGTAGGGAGCAGTACTTC,CASSARGGREQYF,TRBJ2-7,TRBD2,NA,TRBV9
TGCGCCAGCAAGGCAGGGCAAGAGACCCAGTACTTC,CASKAGQETQYF,TRBJ2-5,NA,NA,TRBV5-1
TGTGCCAGCAGCCCCCCTTTGAGGGGGTTGAACACTGAAGCTTTCTTT,CASSPPLRGLNTEAFF,TRBJ1-1,NA,NA,TRBV7-2
TGTGCCAGTAGTATAGACGCACAGGGGAACACTGAAGCTTTCTTT,CASSIDAQGNTEAFF,TRBJ1-1,NA,NA,TRBV19